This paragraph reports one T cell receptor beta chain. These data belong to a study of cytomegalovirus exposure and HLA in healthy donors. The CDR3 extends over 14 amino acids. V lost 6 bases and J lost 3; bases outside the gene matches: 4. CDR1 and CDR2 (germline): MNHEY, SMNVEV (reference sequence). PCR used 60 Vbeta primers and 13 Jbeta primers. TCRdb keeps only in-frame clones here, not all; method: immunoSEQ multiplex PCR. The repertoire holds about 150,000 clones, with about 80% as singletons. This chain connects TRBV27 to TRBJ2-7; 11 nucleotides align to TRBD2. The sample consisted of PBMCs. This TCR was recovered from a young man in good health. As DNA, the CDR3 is TGTGCCAGCAGCCAACTAGCGGGAGTCTACGAGCAGTACTTC. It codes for CASSQLAGVYEQYF.